Each of the 8 T cell receptor beta chains below was sequenced from the same sample in a study of blood T cell repertoires in COVID-19. Here immunoSEQ multiplex PCR was the method, and the copy in TCRdb shows in-frame clones only, minus some. The sample consists of 95,000 to 130,000 clones, approximately 90% of them appearing once. Sequences were obtained from peripheral blood. Receptor source: a human donor with active COVID-19. The donor label of this sample is uncertain.

The chain's CDR3 is CASSLGMGQGLQETQYF. The CDR3 DNA follows: TGTGCCAGCAGCTTAGGGATGGGGCAAGGGCTCCAAGAGACCCAGTACTTC. The chain is built from TRBV7-9 and TRBJ2-5, with D possibly TRBD1 on 5 matching bases. Germline V gene lookup returns CDR1 SEHNR and CDR2 FQNEAQ (reference sequence). The CDR3 has 17 residues. V was pared by 1 base and J by 1 base, with 16 bases between.

The CDR3 DNA is TGCGCCAGCGGCCAGCGAGGACAGAACACCGGGGAGCTGTTTTTT. Protein: CASGQRGQNTGELFF. The chain carries TRBV5-1 and TRBJ2-2; possible D gene TRBD1, 5 bases. CDR3 size: 15 residues. V was trimmed by 7 bases and J by 1 base, leaving 14 bases between them. The germline CDR1 and CDR2 sequences are SGHRS and YFSETQ.

The gene calls are TRBV7-2 and TRBJ2-3; a weak D match, TRBD2 (5 bases). The CDR3 has 12 amino acids. V shed 5 bases and J shed 5 bases, with 8 bases lying between them. Germline V gives CDR1 SGHTA, CDR2 FQGNSA. The CDR3 loop is CASSPRVDTQYF. CDR3 coding DNA: TGTGCCAGCAGCCCGCGGGTAGATACGCAGTATTTT.

V gene TRBV27 combines with J gene TRBJ1-1, with TRBD1 identical over 11 bases. Germline V CDR1 and CDR2: MNHEY, SMNVEV (reference sequence). V lost 5 bases, J lost 5 bases, and 13 bases stayed unmatched. CDR3 size: 17 residues. The CDR3 coding sequence is TGTGCCAGCAGTCCGCGGGACAGGGGGGTCCTGAGGACTGAAGCTTTCTTT. Residues: CASSPRDRGVLRTEAFF.

The chain uses TRBV11-1 and TRBJ2-7, with 7 bases matching TRBD1. The germline CDR1 and CDR2 sequences are SGHAT and FQDESV (reference sequence). V was clipped by 7 bases and J by 3 bases; unmatched bases: 9. The CDR3 has 14 amino acids. CDR3 sequence reads: CASNGPGQSYEQYF. Here the CDR3 DNA reads TGTGCCAGCAATGGGCCGGGACAGAGCTACGAGCAGTACTTC.

This rearrangement joins TRBV19 to TRBJ1-1; D is possibly TRBD1 (5 bases). CDR1 and CDR2 from the germline V gene are LNHDA and SQIVND (reference sequence). Trimming removed 1 base from V and 5 bases from J, with 11 bases in between. There are 14 residues in the CDR3. CDR3 residues: CASSIGPGRTEAFF. The CDR3 nucleotides read TGTGCCAGTAGTATAGGACCAGGGAGGACTGAAGCTTTCTTT.

Here the CDR3 reads CASGDRLAGRETQYF. The CDR3 coding sequence is TGTGCCAGCGGGGATAGACTAGCGGGAAGGGAGACCCAGTACTTC. V usage is TRBV2 and J usage is TRBJ2-5; 11 bases agree with TRBD2. V shed 8 bases and J 5 bases; nucleotides not matched to a gene: 10. Germline CDR1 and CDR2: SNHLY and FYNNEI. The CDR3 is made up of 15 amino acids.

The DNA for the CDR3 is TGCGCCAGCAGCCAAAACTTATACACCGGGGAGCTGTTTTTT. Translated: CASSQNLYTGELFF. The chain combines TRBV4-1 with TRBJ2-2; no definite D call. CDR3 length: 14 amino acids. From germline, CDR1 is MGHRA and CDR2 YSYEKL. Trimming took off 2 bases at V and 3 bases at J, with 7 bases between the two ends.